The following is a T cell receptor beta chain sequence with its context. No cognate antigen has been identified for it. No quality values exist for individual bases; no much larger clone is one base distant. The CDR3 has 17 amino acids, counting the end cysteine and phenylalanine. Only the CDR3 part of the read is kept: 51 bases, read in frame from the first base. Trimming accounts for 3 bases at V and 0 bases at J, while the number of junction bases matched to no gene is 5. According to the germline V gene, CDR1 reads KGHSH and CDR2 reads LQKENI. In the prospective study, participants were roughly 18 to 89 years old, resided in about two dozen geographic areas of the United States, and were enrolled through a virtual design. Cohort assignment in the prospective study relied on participant-reported clinical history from a screening survey and a study questionnaire. In the prospective study, whole blood, serum and a nasopharyngeal or oropharyngeal swab were collected from each participant by mobile phlebotomists. Additional blood draws and questionnaires over an approximately two-month period could optionally be provided by prospective study participants. Blood samples from the prospective study were shipped frozen or at room temperature prior to DNA extraction.

The record originates from a study of blood T cell repertoires in COVID-19 (dated by TCRdb to 2020 to 2021). In terms of the full investigation: Samples covering the acute and convalescent phases of COVID-19 were provided by collaborators in the United States, Italy and Spain. Where available, HLA class I and class II types were obtained from metadata supplied by the sample provider rather than from assay-based typing. The samples were drawn from the first 160 participants of the ongoing ImmuneRACE study and from 1,254 subjects provided by 6 global collaborators. The repertoires were released in a freely available public database intended as a resource for research on the immune response to SARS-CoV-2. Sample metadata almost always included a de-identified subject ID, COVID-19 status, age in years and sex. The prospective study material was composed of cDNA or gDNA derived from T cells, B-cell-depleted T cells, or PBMCs. Deeply sampled blood TCRbeta repertoires from subjects exposed to, actively infected with, or recovered from COVID-19 were included in the dataset.

The immunoSEQ Assay, a bias-controlled multiplex PCR, was used to amplify TCRbeta CDR3 regions from genomic DNA. Per the authors' processing: The number of nucleated cells in each sample was estimated from the amplification of reference gene primers within the assay. To quantify the absolute abundance of each unique TCRbeta CDR3 rearrangement, sequence reads were collapsed and filtered. For each sample, productive Simpson clonality was calculated by taking the square root of Simpson's diversity index across productive rearrangements. Sourced from immuneACCESS, this table was stored by TCRdb with only in-frame sequences that have V and J called. A share of the clones is absent; for the studies checked, an unresolved V gene accounts for under half, and the remainder has no known explanation. The V and J calls and the clone size are those of that table, but D and trimming were determined from the DNA. This sample holds fewer than 450,000 clones; roughly 90% were observed only once. Roughly 2% of the sample is in the top ten clones.

General conclusions and limits of the study: How much clinical and demographic metadata was included differed by source and by participant, and the metadata was provided uncurated.

This clonotype was obtained from a woman in her 40s with acute COVID-19. This chain joins TRBV18 to TRBJ2-1; 10 bases in the middle match TRBD2. Sample: PBMCs or T cells enriched from blood (not recorded which). The CDR3 amino acid sequence is: CASSPRSGGASYNEQFF. The sequenced DNA: TGTGCCAGCTCACCGAGGAGCGGGGGGGCCTCCTACAATGAGCAGTTCTTC.